This T cell receptor (beta chain) came from a study of identical twins. Study results and limitations: Models underestimated how often monozygotic twins shared out-of-frame TCR alpha.

Concerning this clonotype: Its cognate antigen is unknown.

The CDR3 totals 15 residues. Trimming took 0 bases from V and 8 from J, leaving 14 bases between them. Each donor was a healthy Caucasian. Template switching added a universal primer site; cDNA carried unique molecular identifiers. TCRdb analysed the 5' RACE reads with MiXCR anew, one entry per CDR3 protein. Of about 890,000 distinct CDR3 sequences in the sample, approximately 13% are singletons; the top ten hold around 1.5%. This sample also belongs to another study, concerning yellow fever vaccine responses in identical twins.

Sequencing input: PBMCs. The TCR originated in a woman aged 18 to 35 in good health. V is TRBV12-3 or TRBV12-4 and J is TRBJ2-1, with D possibly TRBD1 on 6 matching bases. The CDR3 sequence is CASSLAPPRGHEQFF. The CDR3 DNA reads as TGTGCCAGCAGTTTAGCGCCCCCCAGGGGCCATGAGCAGTTCTTC.